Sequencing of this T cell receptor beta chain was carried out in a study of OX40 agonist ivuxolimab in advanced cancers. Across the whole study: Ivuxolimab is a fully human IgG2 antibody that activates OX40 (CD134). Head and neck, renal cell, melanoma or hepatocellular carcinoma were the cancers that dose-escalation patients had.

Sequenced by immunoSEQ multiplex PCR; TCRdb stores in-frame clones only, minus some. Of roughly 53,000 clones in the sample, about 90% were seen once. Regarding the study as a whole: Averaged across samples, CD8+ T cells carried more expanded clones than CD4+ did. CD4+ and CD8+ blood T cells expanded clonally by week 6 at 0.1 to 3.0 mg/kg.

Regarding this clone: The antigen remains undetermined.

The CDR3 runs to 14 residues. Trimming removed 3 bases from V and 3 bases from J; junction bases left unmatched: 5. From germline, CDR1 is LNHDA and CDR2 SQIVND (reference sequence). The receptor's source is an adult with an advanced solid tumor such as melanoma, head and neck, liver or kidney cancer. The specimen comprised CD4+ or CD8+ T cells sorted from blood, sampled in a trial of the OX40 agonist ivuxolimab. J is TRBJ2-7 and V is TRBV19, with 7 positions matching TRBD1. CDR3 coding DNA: TGTGCCAGTAGTATCCCCGGGACAGACTACGAGCAGTACTTC. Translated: CASSIPGTDYEQYF.